The text below deals with one TCR beta chain. Profiled with immunoSEQ multiplex PCR; TCRdb holds only in-frame clones, not every one. The sample carries some 170,000 clones, around 84% recorded once. This sample stems from a study of blood T cell repertoires in COVID-19. From germline, CDR1 is SQVTM and CDR2 ANQGSEA. This CDR3 comprises 11 residues. The V end lost 3 bases, the J end lost 8 bases, and 10 bases lay between the germline ends. The TCR comes from a woman of 80 years or more with acute or convalescent COVID-19. J is TRBJ1-1 and V is TRBV29-1; D not resolved. The specimen was peripheral blood. The CDR3 reads CSVESREEAFF. The CDR3 nucleotides are TGCAGCGTTGAGTCGAGGGAGGAAGCTTTCTTT. Filled out from reference TRBV29-1 and TRBJ1-1, the complete variable domain reads SAVISQKPSRDICQRGTSLTIQCQVDSQVTMMFWYRQQPGQSLTLIATANQGSEATYESGFVIDKFPISRPNLTFSTLTVSNMSPEDSSIYLCSVESREEAFFGQGTRLTVV.